The rows below give T cell receptor beta chains drawn from one sample of a study of OX40 agonist ivuxolimab in advanced cancers. Sequencing was performed with immunoSEQ multiplex PCR; in TCRdb, only in-frame clones are kept and a portion is missing. The data contain roughly 38,000 clones, around 90% of them singletons. Source: CD4+ or CD8+ T cells sorted from blood, taken in a trial of the OX40 agonist ivuxolimab. These receptors all stem from an adult with an advanced solid tumor such as melanoma, head and neck, liver or kidney cancer. Both conserved end residues are part of each CDR3. D genes are given only for firm matches. Clone size is stated in some rows and not others, as once, few, many or a class when expanded.

>-|-|TRBV10-2|TRBJ2-7
CASSERRTSSYEQYF
TGCGCCAGCAGTGAGAGACGGACGAGCTCCTACGAGCAGTACTTC
>once|-|TRBV27|TRBJ2-7
CASREDGSYEQYF
TGTGCCAGCAGAGAAGACGGTTCCTACGAGCAGTACTTC
>-|-|TRBV9|TRBJ2-7
CASSVAYGASYEQYF
TGTGCCAGCAGCGTAGCCTATGGGGCCTCCTACGAGCAGTACTTC
>-|-|TRBV14|TRBJ2-7
CASSPFYSGYEQYF
TGTGCCAGCAGCCCGTTCTATTCAGGCTACGAGCAGTACTTC
>-|TRBD2|TRBV5-8|TRBJ2-7
CASSSRLAVTYEQYF
TGTGCCAGCAGCTCCCGACTAGCGGTTACCTACGAGCAGTACTTC
>-|-|TRBV11-2|TRBJ2-7
CASSSDGYEQYF
TGTGCCAGCAGCTCTGACGGGTACGAGCAGTACTTC
>-|-|TRBV7-6|TRBJ2-3
CASSRADTDTQYF
TGTGCCAGCAGCCGAGCAGACACAGATACGCAGTATTTT
>-|-|TRBV6-5|TRBJ2-7
CASSEGGFYEQYF
TGTGCCAGCAGTGAGGGAGGATTCTACGAGCAGTACTTC
>-|TRBD2|TRBV4-3|TRBJ2-2
CASSHLGLAGGGELFF
TGCGCCAGCAGCCATTTGGGACTAGCCGGCGGCGGGGAGCTGTTTTTT
>-|-|TRBV5-4|TRBJ2-7
CASTKLEGTYEQYF
TGTGCCAGCACCAAGCTGGAGGGTACCTACGAGCAGTACTTC
>-|-|TRBV4-1|TRBJ2-3
CASSQGRVADTQYF
TGCGCCAGCAGCCAAGGCAGGGTTGCAGATACGCAGTATTTT
>few|-|TRBV27|TRBJ1-2
CASREAGGYTF
TGTGCCAGCAGGGAGGCCGGTGGCTACACCTTC
>few|-|TRBV4-1|TRBJ2-3
CASSLTPGLEDTQYF
TGCGCCAGCAGCCTGACTCCGGGACTTGAAGATACGCAGTATTTT
>-|-|TRBV4-3|TRBJ2-3
CASSQDGRQGDLDTQYF
TGCGCCAGCAGCCAAGATGGCAGGCAGGGCGATTTGGATACGCAGTATTTT
>-|-|TRBV19|TRBJ1-1
CASSISTAPTEAFF
TGTGCCAGTAGTATCTCGACAGCGCCAACTGAAGCTTTCTTT
>once|TRBD1|TRBV19|TRBJ2-2
CASQEGQGNTGELFF
TGTGCCAGCCAAGAGGGACAGGGGAACACCGGGGAGCTGTTTTTT
>few|-|TRBV14|TRBJ1-4
CASRGTPTNEKLFF
TGTGCCAGCAGGGGGACACCAACTAATGAAAAACTGTTTTTT
>-|-|TRBV20-1|TRBJ2-7
CSAPSSYEQYF
TGCAGTGCCCCGAGCTCCTACGAGCAGTACTTC
>-|-|TRBV6-6|TRBJ2-5
CASRQVEALETQYF
TGTGCCAGCAGGCAGGTAGAAGCGTTAGAGACCCAGTACTTC
>-|-|TRBV6-6|TRBJ1-5
CASRTRGGTEPQHF
TGTGCCAGCAGAACGCGGGGGGGTACAGAGCCCCAGCATTTT
>-|-|TRBV4-3|TRBJ2-2
CASSQTPDWNTGELFF
TGCGCCAGCAGCCAGACACCCGACTGGAACACCGGGGAGCTGTTTTTT
>-|-|TRBV5-1|TRBJ2-1
CASSLASFGIGEQFF
TGCGCCAGCAGCTTGGCCAGTTTCGGGATTGGTGAGCAGTTCTTC
>-|-|TRBV2|TRBJ2-7
CASSWDGDEQYF
TGTGCCAGCAGTTGGGACGGGGACGAGCAGTACTTC
>once|-|TRBV28|TRBJ1-1
CASSVGLGTEAFF
TGTGCCAGCAGTGTAGGGTTGGGCACTGAAGCTTTCTTT